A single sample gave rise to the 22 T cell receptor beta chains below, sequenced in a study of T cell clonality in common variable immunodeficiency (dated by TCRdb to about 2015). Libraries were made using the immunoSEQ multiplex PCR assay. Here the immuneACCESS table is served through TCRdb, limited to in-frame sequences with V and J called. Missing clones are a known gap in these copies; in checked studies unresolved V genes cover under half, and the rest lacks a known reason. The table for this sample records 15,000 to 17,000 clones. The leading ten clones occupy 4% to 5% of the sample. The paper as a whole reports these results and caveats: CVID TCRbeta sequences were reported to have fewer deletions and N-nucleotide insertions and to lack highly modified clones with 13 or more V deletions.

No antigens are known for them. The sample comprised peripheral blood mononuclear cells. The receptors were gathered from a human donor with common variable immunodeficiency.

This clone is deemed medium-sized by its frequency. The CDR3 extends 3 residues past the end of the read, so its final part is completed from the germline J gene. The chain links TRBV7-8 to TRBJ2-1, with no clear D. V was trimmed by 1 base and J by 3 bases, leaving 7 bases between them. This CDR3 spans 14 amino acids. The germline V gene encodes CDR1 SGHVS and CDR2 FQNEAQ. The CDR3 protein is CASSLGQVYNEQFF. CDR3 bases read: TGTGCCAGCAGCTTAGGGCAGGTCTACAATGAG.

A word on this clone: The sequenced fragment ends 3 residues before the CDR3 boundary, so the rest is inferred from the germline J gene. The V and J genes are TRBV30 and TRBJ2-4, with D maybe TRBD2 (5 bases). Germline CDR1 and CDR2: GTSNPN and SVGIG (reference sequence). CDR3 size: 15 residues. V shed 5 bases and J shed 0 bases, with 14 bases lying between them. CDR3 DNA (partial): TGTGCCTGGGGTTCGGGTCGGGGAGCCAAAAACATT. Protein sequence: CAWGSGRGAKNI. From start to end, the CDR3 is CAWGSGRGAKNIQYF.

The part of the CDR3 DNA that was read is TGTGCCAGCAGGTGGACTAGCGGCTCCTACGAG. Translated: CASRWTSGSYE. The CDR3 as a whole reads CASRWTSGSYEQYF. This rearrangement joins TRBV2 to TRBJ2-7; 10 positions match TRBD2. The read terminates 3 residues ahead of where the CDR3 ends, so the germline J gene completes it. This CDR3 has 14 residues. Germline CDR1 and CDR2: SNHLY and FYNNEI. The ends lost 6 bases at V and 0 bases at J; junction bases unmatched: 2.

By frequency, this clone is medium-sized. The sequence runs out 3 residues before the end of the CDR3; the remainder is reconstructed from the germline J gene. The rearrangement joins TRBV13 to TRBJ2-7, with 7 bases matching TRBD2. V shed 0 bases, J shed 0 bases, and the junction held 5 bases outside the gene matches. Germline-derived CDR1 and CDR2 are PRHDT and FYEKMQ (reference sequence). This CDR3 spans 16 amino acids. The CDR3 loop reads CASSLGRSGNSYEQYF. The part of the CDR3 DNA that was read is TGTGCCAGCAGCTTAGGCCGCAGCGGGAACTCCTACGAG.

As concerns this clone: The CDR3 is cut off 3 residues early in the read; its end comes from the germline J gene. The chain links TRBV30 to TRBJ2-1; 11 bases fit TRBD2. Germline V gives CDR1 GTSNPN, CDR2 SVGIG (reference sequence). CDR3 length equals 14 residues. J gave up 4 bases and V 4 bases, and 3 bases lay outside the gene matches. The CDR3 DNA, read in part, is TGTGCCTGGAAGGCTAGCGGGGGGTACAATGAG. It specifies CAWKASGGYNE. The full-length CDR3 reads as CAWKASGGYNEQFF.

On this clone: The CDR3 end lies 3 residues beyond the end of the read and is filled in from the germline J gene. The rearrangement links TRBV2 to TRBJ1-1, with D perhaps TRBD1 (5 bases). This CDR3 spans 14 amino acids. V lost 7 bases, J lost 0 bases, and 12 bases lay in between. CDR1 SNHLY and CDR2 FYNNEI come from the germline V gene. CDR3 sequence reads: CASMAGRMNTEAFF. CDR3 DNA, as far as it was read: TGTGCCAGCATGGCAGGGAGGATGAACACTGAA.

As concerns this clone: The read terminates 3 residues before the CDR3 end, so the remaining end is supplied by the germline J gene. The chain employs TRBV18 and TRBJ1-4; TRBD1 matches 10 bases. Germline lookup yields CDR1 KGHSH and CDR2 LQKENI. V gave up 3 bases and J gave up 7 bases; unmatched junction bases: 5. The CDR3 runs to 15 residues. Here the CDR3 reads CASSPGQGSGEKLFF. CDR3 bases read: TGTGCCAGCTCACCGGGACAGGGGTCGGGTGAAAAA.

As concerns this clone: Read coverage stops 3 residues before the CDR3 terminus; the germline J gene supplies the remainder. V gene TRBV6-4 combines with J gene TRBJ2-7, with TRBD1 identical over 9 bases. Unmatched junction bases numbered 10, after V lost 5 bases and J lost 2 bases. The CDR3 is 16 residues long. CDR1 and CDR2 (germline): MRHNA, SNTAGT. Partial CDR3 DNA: TGTGCCAGCAGTCCCCCTTCTCGGGACAGGGCCTACGAG. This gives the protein CASSPPSRDRAYE. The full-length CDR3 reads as CASSPPSRDRAYEQYF.

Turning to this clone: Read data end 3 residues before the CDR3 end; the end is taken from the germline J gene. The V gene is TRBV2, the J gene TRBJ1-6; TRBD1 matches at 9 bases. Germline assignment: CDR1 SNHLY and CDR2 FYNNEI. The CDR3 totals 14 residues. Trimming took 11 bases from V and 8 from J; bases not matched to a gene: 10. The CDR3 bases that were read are TGTGCCTCGGCCATAGGACAGGGGTATTCACCC. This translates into CASAIGQGYSP. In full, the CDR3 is CASAIGQGYSPLHF.

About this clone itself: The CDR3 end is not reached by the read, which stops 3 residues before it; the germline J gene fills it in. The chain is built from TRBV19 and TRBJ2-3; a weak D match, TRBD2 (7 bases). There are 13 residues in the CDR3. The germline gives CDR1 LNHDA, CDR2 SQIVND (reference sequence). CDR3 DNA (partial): TGTGCCAGTAAAAAGGGGGGGTTCGACACG. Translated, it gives CASKKGGFDT. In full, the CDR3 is CASKKGGFDTQYF.

CDR3 DNA (partial): TGTGCCAGCAGTTTCTACAGGGGCGAAGAGACC. The encoded protein is CASSFYRGEET. The CDR3 in its entirety is CASSFYRGEETQYF. The rearrangement uses TRBV27 and TRBJ2-5; TRBD1 matches at 7 bases. The CDR3 end falls 3 residues outside the read, so it is completed with the germline J gene. Germline V gene data show CDR1 as MNHEY and CDR2 as SMNVEV (reference sequence). The CDR3 contains 14 residues. The V and J ends lost 3 bases and 3 bases, in that order; junction bases with no gene match: 4.

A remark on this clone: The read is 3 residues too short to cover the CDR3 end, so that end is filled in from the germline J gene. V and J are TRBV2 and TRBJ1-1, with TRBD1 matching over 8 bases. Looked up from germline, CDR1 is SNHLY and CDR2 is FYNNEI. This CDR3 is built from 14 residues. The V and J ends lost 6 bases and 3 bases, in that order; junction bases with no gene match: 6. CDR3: CASSRQGLHTEAFF. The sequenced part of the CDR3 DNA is TGTGCCAGCAGCCGACAGGGGCTCCACACTGAA.

The chain's CDR3 is CASQRDSNYGYTF. The covered CDR3 bases are TGTGCCAGTCAGAGGGACAGTAACTATGGC. The chain uses TRBV19 and TRBJ1-2, with 7 bases identical to TRBD1. The CDR3 end is not reached by the read, which stops 3 residues before it; the germline J gene fills it in. Germline loops: CDR1 LNHDA, CDR2 SQIVND (reference sequence). V trimming: 8 bases; J trimming: 1 base; junction bases outside the gene matches: 4. There are 13 residues in the CDR3.

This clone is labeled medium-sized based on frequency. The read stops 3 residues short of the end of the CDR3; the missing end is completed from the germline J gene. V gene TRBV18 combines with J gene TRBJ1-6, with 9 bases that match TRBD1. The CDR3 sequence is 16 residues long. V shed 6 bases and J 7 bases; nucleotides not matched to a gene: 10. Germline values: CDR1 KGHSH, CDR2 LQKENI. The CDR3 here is CASSLAGTGTNSPLHF. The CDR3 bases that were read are TGTGCCAGCTCCCTCGCCGGGACAGGGACGAATTCACCC.

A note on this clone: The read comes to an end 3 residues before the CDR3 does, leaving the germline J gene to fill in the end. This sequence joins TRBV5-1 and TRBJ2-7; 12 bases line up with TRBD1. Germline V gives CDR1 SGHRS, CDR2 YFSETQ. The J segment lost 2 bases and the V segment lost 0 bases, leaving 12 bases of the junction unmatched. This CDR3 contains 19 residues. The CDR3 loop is CASSLGPGQGARGAYEQYF. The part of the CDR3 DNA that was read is TGCGCCAGCAGCTTGGGTCCGGGACAGGGGGCGCGGGGGGCCTACGAG.

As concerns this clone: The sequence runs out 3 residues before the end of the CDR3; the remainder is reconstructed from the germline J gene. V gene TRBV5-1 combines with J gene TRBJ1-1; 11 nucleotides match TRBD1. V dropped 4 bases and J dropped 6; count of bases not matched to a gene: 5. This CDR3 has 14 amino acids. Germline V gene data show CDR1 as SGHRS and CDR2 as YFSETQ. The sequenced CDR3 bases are TGCGCCAGCAGCCCGGGACAGGGGGGGTCTGAA. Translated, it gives CASSPGQGGSE. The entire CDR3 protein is CASSPGQGGSEAFF.

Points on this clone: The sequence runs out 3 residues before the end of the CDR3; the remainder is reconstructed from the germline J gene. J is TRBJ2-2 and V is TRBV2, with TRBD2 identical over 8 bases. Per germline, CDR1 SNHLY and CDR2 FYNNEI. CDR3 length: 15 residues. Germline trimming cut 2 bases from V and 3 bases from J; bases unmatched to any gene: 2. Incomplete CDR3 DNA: TGTGCCAGCAGTGAAATAGCGGGGTACACCGGGGAG. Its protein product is CASSEIAGYTGE. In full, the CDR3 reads CASSEIAGYTGELFF.

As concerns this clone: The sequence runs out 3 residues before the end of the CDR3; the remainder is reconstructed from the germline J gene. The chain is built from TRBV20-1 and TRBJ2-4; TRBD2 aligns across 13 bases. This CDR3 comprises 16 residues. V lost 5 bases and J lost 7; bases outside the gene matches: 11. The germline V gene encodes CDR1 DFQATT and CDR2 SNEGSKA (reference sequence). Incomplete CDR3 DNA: TGCAGTGCTGCCCGGACTAGCGGGAGCCCCCGGAACATT. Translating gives CSAARTSGSPRNI. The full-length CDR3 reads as CSAARTSGSPRNIQYF.

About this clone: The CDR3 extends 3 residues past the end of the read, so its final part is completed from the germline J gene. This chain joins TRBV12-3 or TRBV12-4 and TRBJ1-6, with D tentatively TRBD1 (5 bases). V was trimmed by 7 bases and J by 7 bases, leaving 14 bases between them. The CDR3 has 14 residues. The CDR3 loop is CASNPQGGNSPLHF. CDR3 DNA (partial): TGTGCCAGCAACCCGCAGGGCGGAAATTCACCC.

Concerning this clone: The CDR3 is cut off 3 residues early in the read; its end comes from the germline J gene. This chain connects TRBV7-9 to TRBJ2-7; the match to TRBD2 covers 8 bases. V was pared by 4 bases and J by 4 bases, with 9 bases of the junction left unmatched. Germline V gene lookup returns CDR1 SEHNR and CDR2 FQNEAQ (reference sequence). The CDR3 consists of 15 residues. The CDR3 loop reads CASSWPAGGAYEQYF. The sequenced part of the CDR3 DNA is TGTGCCAGCAGCTGGCCGGCGGGGGGAGCTTACGAG. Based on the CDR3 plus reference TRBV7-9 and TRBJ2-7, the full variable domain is DTGVSQNPRHKITKRGQNVTFRCDPISEHNRLYWYRQTLGQGPEFLTYFQNEAQLEKSRLLSDRFSAERPKGSFSTLEIQRTEQGDSAMYLCASSWPAGGAYEQYFGPGTRLTVT.

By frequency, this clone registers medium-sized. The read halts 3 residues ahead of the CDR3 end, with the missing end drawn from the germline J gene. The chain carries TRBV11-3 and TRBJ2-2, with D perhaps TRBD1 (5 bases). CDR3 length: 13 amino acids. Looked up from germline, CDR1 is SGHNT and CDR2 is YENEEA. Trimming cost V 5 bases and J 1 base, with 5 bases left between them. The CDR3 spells CASSRGNTGELFF. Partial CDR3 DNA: TGTGCCAGCAGCAGGGGGAACACCGGGGAG. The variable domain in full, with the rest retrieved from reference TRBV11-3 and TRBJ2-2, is EAGVVQSPRYKIIEKKQPVAFWCNPISGHNTLYWYLQNLGQGPELLIRYENEEAVDDSQLPKDRFSAERLKGVDSTLKIQPAELGDSAVYLCASSRGNTGELFFGEGSRLTVL.

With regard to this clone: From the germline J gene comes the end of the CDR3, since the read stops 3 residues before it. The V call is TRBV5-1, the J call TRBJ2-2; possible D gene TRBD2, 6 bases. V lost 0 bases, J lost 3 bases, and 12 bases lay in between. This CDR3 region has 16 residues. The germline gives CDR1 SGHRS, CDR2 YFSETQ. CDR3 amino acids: CASSLATGVDTGELFF. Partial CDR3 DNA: TGCGCCAGCAGCTTGGCGACGGGGGTGGACACCGGGGAG.